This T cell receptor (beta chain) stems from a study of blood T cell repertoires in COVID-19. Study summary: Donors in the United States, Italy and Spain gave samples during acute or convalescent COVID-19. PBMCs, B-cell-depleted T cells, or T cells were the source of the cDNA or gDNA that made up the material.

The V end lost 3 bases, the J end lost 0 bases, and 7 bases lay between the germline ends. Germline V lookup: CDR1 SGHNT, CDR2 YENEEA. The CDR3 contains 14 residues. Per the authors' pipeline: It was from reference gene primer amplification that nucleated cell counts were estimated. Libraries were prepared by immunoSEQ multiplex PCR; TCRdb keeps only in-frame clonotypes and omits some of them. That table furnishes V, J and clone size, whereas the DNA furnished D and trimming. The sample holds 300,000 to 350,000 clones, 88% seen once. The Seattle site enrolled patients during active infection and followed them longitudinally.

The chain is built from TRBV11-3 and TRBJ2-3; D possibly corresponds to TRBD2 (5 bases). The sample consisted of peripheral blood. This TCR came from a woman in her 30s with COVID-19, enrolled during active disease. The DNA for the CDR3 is TGTGCCAGCAGCTTGGGCGGGAGCACAGATACGCAGTATTTT. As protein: CASSLGGSTDTQYF.